This T cell receptor (beta chain) is from a study of blood T cell repertoires in COVID-19. Study overall: COVID-19 samples collected from the United States, Italy and Spain covered acute and convalescent phases. From T cells, B-cell-depleted T cells, or PBMCs came the material, which was cDNA or gDNA.

In the study's own analysis: Amplification of reference gene primers provided the estimated nucleated cell counts. Some clones are missing from TCRdb's copy, which holds only in-frame ones; the method was immunoSEQ multiplex PCR. V and J calls and clone size are given by that table; D and trimming were obtained from the DNA. The data contain 35,000 to 40,000 clones, roughly 80% of them singletons. Deletions cut 0 bases from V and 0 bases from J, with 9 bases between. The CDR3 sequence is 16 residues long. Germline V CDR1 and CDR2: MGHRA, YSYEKL. Material for sequencing was peripheral blood. This TCR was sampled from a man in his forties or fifties with active COVID-19. The chain combines TRBV4-1 with TRBJ1-5, with D possibly TRBD1 on 5 matching bases. The CDR3 loop reads CASSQDWGDSNQPQHF. For the CDR3, the DNA is TGCGCCAGCAGCCAAGATTGGGGGGATAGCAATCAGCCCCAGCATTTT.